The next 25 T cell receptor beta chains were all read from a single sample in a study of T cells after posttransplantation cyclophosphamide. Repertoires were generated with immunoSEQ multiplex PCR, while TCRdb's copy carries only in-frame clones and drops some. The sample holds 45,000 to 65,000 clones, roughly 84% seen once. What was sequenced was PBMCs. The source of these receptors is a young man with a blood cancer, CMV-positive, and with a related stem cell donor.

This chain connects TRBV6-5 to TRBJ2-2; 11 nucleotides align to TRBD2. Looked up from germline, CDR1 is MNHEY and CDR2 is SVGAGI. Trimming removed 6 bases from V and 6 bases from J; junction bases left unmatched: 6. This CDR3 spans 15 amino acids. Written as DNA, the CDR3 is TGTGCCAGCAGCGATGTAGCGGGAGGGGCCGGGGAGCTGTTTTTT. Translating gives CASSDVAGGAGELFF.

This sequence joins TRBV28 and TRBJ2-7; 10 bases fit TRBD1. This CDR3 has 16 residues. V was clipped by 4 bases and J by 2 bases; unmatched bases: 8. The V gene's germline CDR1 is MDHEN and CDR2 SYDVKM. CDR3 amino acids: CASSSRRQGATYEQYF. CDR3 sequence (DNA): TGTGCCAGCAGTTCAAGGCGACAGGGGGCTACCTACGAGCAGTACTTC. Drawing the rest from reference TRBV28 and TRBJ2-7, the complete variable domain is DVKVTQSSRYLVKRTGEKVFLECVQDMDHENMFWYRQDPGLGLRLIYFSYDVKMKEKGDIPEGYSVSREKKERFSLILESASTNQTSMYLCASSSRRQGATYEQYFGPGTRLTVT.

The chain employs TRBV2 and TRBJ2-7; 7 nucleotides match TRBD2. The CDR3 loop spans 11 amino acids. CDR1 SNHLY and CDR2 FYNNEI come from the germline V gene. The V segment lost 11 bases and the J segment 6 bases; nucleotides outside the gene matches: 7. The CDR3 loop reads CALGGGGEQYF. The CDR3 DNA reads as TGTGCCCTAGGTGGGGGGGGCGAGCAGTACTTC.

The chain uses TRBV9 and TRBJ2-1, with 7 bases matching TRBD2. Germline V gene lookup returns CDR1 SGDLS and CDR2 YYNGEE. Germline trimming cut 6 bases from V and 3 bases from J; bases unmatched to any gene: 6. The CDR3 is made up of 14 amino acids. The CDR3 loop is CASNEGGDYNEQFF. CDR3 nucleotide sequence: TGTGCCAGCAATGAGGGAGGGGACTACAATGAGCAGTTCTTC.

The rearrangement links TRBV5-1 to TRBJ2-7, with D possibly being TRBD2 (6 bases). The CDR3 runs to 14 residues. CDR1 and CDR2 (germline): SGHRS, YFSETQ. V was clipped by 3 bases and J by 0 bases, with 10 bases between them. The CDR3 is CASSWGDHSYEQYF. CDR3 nucleotides: TGCGCCAGCAGCTGGGGGGATCACTCCTACGAGCAGTACTTC.

The rearrangement uses TRBV30 and TRBJ1-2; D might be TRBD1 (5 bases). Trimming cost V 5 bases and J 8 bases, with 21 bases left between them. CDR3 length equals 14 residues. In germline, CDR1 is GTSNPN, CDR2 SVGIG (reference sequence). The CDR3 DNA follows: TGTGCCTGGTGGGTGCAGGGAACCCTACACGGCTACACCTTC. This sequence encodes CAWWVQGTLHGYTF.

The chain joins TRBV27 to TRBJ2-3; the match to TRBD2 covers 10 bases. CDR3 size: 17 residues. Looked up from germline, CDR1 is MNHEY and CDR2 is SMNVEV (reference sequence). The trim removed 5 bases at V and 1 base at J, leaving 9 bases unmatched. The DNA of the CDR3 is TGTGCCAGCAGTCAACCCTTGGGGACTAGCGGCACAGATACGCAGTATTTT. It translates to CASSQPLGTSGTDTQYF.

The chain uses TRBV18 and TRBJ2-5; D unclear. This CDR3 is 16 amino acids long. Germline CDR1 KGHSH, CDR2 LQKENI. V lost 3 bases, J lost 0 bases, and 14 bases lay in between. CDR3 in amino acids: CASSPPRLGYQETQYF. CDR3 nucleotides: TGTGCCAGCTCACCGCCGAGGCTTGGTTACCAAGAGACCCAGTACTTC.

The chain is built from TRBV4-2 and TRBJ2-1; 9 nucleotides align to TRBD2. V lost 1 base and J lost 7; bases outside the gene matches: 11. This CDR3 comprises 17 residues. In germline, CDR1 is LGHNA, CDR2 YNFKEQ. DNA of the CDR3: TGTGCCAGCAGCCAAGCCCCGCTGGGTAGCGGGAGTAATGAGCAGTTCTTC. Translating it yields CASSQAPLGSGSNEQFF.

The rearrangement uses TRBV5-6 and TRBJ1-5, with D possibly being TRBD1 (6 bases). The V gene lost 1 base and the J gene lost 0 bases, with 14 bases spanning the gap. This CDR3 comprises 17 residues. Germline V lookup: CDR1 SGHDT, CDR2 YYEEEE. The chain's CDR3 is CASSLRGGGYSNQPQHF. CDR3 coding DNA: TGTGCCAGCAGCTTGAGGGGGGGAGGATATAGCAATCAGCCCCAGCATTTT.

CDR3 sequence: CASSPIPSVEQFF. CDR3 coding DNA: TGCGCCAGCAGCCCCATACCTAGCGTTGAGCAGTTCTTC. J is TRBJ2-1 and V is TRBV5-1, with a weak D call TRBD2 (6 bases). CDR1 and CDR2 from the germline V gene are SGHRS and YFSETQ. V was trimmed by 4 bases and J by 9 bases, leaving 14 bases between them. This CDR3 contains 13 residues.

This sequence joins TRBV4-2 and TRBJ1-2; 7 bases line up with TRBD1. J gave up 8 bases and V 0 bases, and 18 bases lay outside the gene matches. The CDR3 is 18 amino acids. Germline values: CDR1 LGHNA, CDR2 YNFKEQ. The CDR3 region is CASSQEPGQLLWLLGYTF. CDR3 nucleotide sequence: TGTGCCAGCAGCCAAGAACCGGGACAGTTACTATGGCTACTCGGCTACACCTTC.

The chain is built from TRBV2 and TRBJ1-5; maybe TRBD1 (5 bases). The V end lost 6 bases, the J end lost 6 bases, and 12 bases lay between the germline ends. The CDR3 is 13 amino acids. Germline V lookup: CDR1 SNHLY, CDR2 FYNNEI. The DNA for the CDR3 is TGTGCCAGCAGATGGGGGGTAGGTCAGCCCCAGCATTTT. Translation: CASRWGVGQPQHF.

The chain uses TRBV5-1 and TRBJ2-7; D not resolved. V was cut by 2 bases and J by 1 base, with 7 bases left in between. The germline CDR1 and CDR2 sequences are SGHRS and YFSETQ. This CDR3 region has 13 residues. The CDR3, as DNA: TGCGCCAGCAGCTTCCCAGGTTCCTACGAGCAGTACTTC. It translates to CASSFPGSYEQYF.

This clone was counted a few times. The chain carries TRBV2 and TRBJ1-2, with D perhaps TRBD1 (6 bases). Germline-derived CDR1 and CDR2 are SNHLY and FYNNEI. The CDR3 sequence is 14 residues long. The ends were cut back, 5 bases at V and 5 bases at J, with 15 bases in the middle. CDR3 protein: CASSPLGGPYGYTF. Written as DNA, the CDR3 is TGTGCCAGCAGTCCTTTGGGGGGGCCTTATGGCTACACCTTC.

The chain combines TRBV18 with TRBJ2-7; the D gene is possibly TRBD1 (5 bases). From germline, CDR1 is KGHSH and CDR2 LQKENI. The V gene lost 0 bases and the J gene lost 0 bases, with 6 bases spanning the gap. This CDR3 contains 14 residues. The chain's CDR3 is CASSPPGASYEQYF. The CDR3 region has the DNA TGTGCCAGCTCACCACCAGGGGCCTCCTACGAGCAGTACTTC. Full variable domain (missing parts from reference TRBV18 and TRBJ2-7): NAGVMQNPRHLVRRRGQEARLRCSPMKGHSHVYWYRQLPEEGLKFMVYLQKENIIDESGMPKERFSAEFPKEGPSILRIQQVVRGDSAAYFCASSPPGASYEQYFGPGTRLTVT.

The genes are TRBV2 and TRBJ2-3; a possible D gene is TRBD2 (6 bases). The CDR3 sequence is 15 residues long. V was trimmed by 4 bases and J by 2 bases, leaving 13 bases between them. The germline V gene has CDR1 SNHLY and CDR2 FYNNEI. The CDR3 loop is CASSGPAGITDTQYF. The CDR3 DNA is TGTGCCAGCAGTGGTCCGGCGGGGATCACAGATACGCAGTATTTT.

The genes are TRBV19 and TRBJ1-2; maybe TRBD1 (5 bases). Germline V gene data show CDR1 as LNHDA and CDR2 as SQIVND (reference sequence). V was shortened by 0 bases and J by 7 bases, with 12 bases between the two germline ends. There are 14 residues in the CDR3. CDR3 in DNA: TGTGCCAGTAGTATAGATGACAGTTTCCTTGGCTACACCTTC. Encoded protein: CASSIDDSFLGYTF.

The V gene is TRBV29-1, the J gene TRBJ2-6, with D maybe TRBD1 (5 bases). This CDR3 region has 16 residues. In germline, CDR1 is SQVTM, CDR2 ANQGSEA. V lost 5 bases, J lost 0 bases, and 14 bases lay in between. The CDR3 is CSVQGTGLSGANVLTF. Here the CDR3 DNA reads TGCAGCGTTCAGGGTACTGGCCTCTCTGGGGCCAACGTCCTGACTTTC.

Written as DNA, the CDR3 is TGTGCCTCCAGCGGCGGGGGTCCGGAACGGGAAAAACTGTTTTTT. Translation: CASSGGGPEREKLFF. The chain employs TRBV28 and TRBJ1-4; possibly TRBD1 for D (5 bases). Germline CDR1 MDHEN, CDR2 SYDVKM. V lost 11 bases, J lost 8 bases, and 24 bases lay in between. This CDR3 has 15 amino acids.

The chain carries TRBV6-5 and TRBJ1-1; possible D gene TRBD1, 5 bases. V shed 4 bases and J shed 5 bases, with 20 bases lying between them. Germline V gives CDR1 MNHEY, CDR2 SVGAGI. The CDR3 consists of 16 residues. The CDR3 protein is CASSFAAGGGGTEAFF. The CDR3 DNA reads as TGTGCCAGCAGTTTCGCGGCGGGGGGGGGAGGAACTGAAGCTTTCTTT.

This rearrangement joins TRBV28 to TRBJ1-4, with 12 bases fitting TRBD1. The CDR3 runs 15 residues. The germline gives CDR1 MDHEN, CDR2 SYDVKM. Trimming removed 6 bases from V and 13 bases from J; junction bases left unmatched: 12. The CDR3 here is CASRTRSGTGGGLFF. The DNA of the CDR3 is TGTGCCAGCAGAACCCGTTCCGGGACAGGGGGCGGACTGTTTTTT.

In this sample, this clone turned up once. This chain links TRBV5-1 with TRBJ2-1; the match to TRBD2 covers 11 bases. CDR3 length: 18 amino acids. The junction had 13 bases not matched to a gene; V was cut back by 0 bases and J by 8 bases. Germline loops: CDR1 SGHRS, CDR2 YFSETQ. The CDR3 nucleotides read TGCGCCAGCAGCTTGGGCCCCCCGACTAGCGGGAAGATCTATGAGCAGTTCTTC. Its translation: CASSLGPPTSGKIYEQFF.

J is TRBJ2-5 and V is TRBV5-1, with 8 nucleotides matching TRBD2. The J call may be faulty, since TRBJ2-7 better matches the DNA end. Per the germline V gene, CDR1 is SGHRS and CDR2 is YFSETQ. The CDR3 runs 14 residues. The CDR3 loop is CASSAGLAISEQYF. In DNA, the CDR3 is TGCGCCAGCAGCGCCGGACTAGCAATTTCCGAGCAGTACTTC.

In DNA, the CDR3 is TGTGCCAGCGGCGGGCCATCCCAAGAGACCCAGTACTTC. Its translation: CASGGPSQETQYF. The chain uses TRBV6-6 and TRBJ2-5; TRBD2 might be the D (5 bases). The CDR3 is 13 amino acids. V was shortened by 8 bases and J by 1 base, with 11 bases between the two germline ends. The V gene's germline CDR1 is MNHNY and CDR2 SVGAGI (reference sequence).